The rows below give T cell receptor beta chains drawn from one sample of a study of PD-1 blockade in classical Hodgkin lymphoma. The table came from immunoSEQ multiplex PCR; TCRdb's copy has only in-frame clones and leaves some out. The sample includes tens of thousands of clones, 89% of them seen just once. This specimen was peripheral blood mononuclear cells (PBMCs), taken before the second cycle of nivolumab. The receptor set was obtained from a human donor with classical Hodgkin lymphoma. Both conserved end residues are part of each CDR3. D genes are given only for firm matches. Size values are once, few and many counts, or a class for expanded clones, and some rows have none.

j_call v_call clone_size d_call cdr3_nt cdr3_aa
TRBJ2-3 TRBV9 - TRBD2 TGTGCCAGCAGCATCAAAGCGGGAAATACAGATACGCAGTATTTT CASSIKAGNTDTQYF
TRBJ2-2 TRBV27 - - TGTGCCAGCAATACGCAGGGGTGGAACACCGGGGAGCTGTTTTTT CASNTQGWNTGELFF
TRBJ2-1 TRBV5-1 - - TGCGCCAGCAGCTTGGCCGTAGCTCAGGGCTCCTACAATGAGCAGTTCTTC CASSLAVAQGSYNEQFF
TRBJ2-1 TRBV7-8 - TRBD2 TGTGCCAGCAGCTTAGCAGATGGGTGGCGGGAGGCCTCCTACAATGAGCAGTTCTTC CASSLADGWREASYNEQFF
TRBJ2-2 TRBV28 - - TGTGCCAGCAGGTCAGGGCAGAACACCGGGGAGCTGTTTTTT CASRSGQNTGELFF
TRBJ1-4 TRBV28 - - TGTGCCAGCAGTTTAGACTGGAGGGGGAGGGATGAAAAACTGTTTTTT CASSLDWRGRDEKLFF
TRBJ1-6 TRBV2 - TRBD1 TGTGCCAGCAGTGGCTCGACAGGGGGAAATTCACCCCTCCACTTT CASSGSTGGNSPLHF
TRBJ1-2 TRBV4-1 few - TGCGCCAGCAGCCAAGGGACAGCCCTTAACTATGGCTACACCTTC CASSQGTALNYGYTF
TRBJ2-1 TRBV5-4 - - TGTGCCAGCAGCTTGATTTGGGATGATATGTGGGAGACCTACAATGAGCAGTTCTTC CASSLIWDDMWETYNEQFF
TRBJ2-7 TRBV27 - TRBD1 TGTGCCAGCAGTTTCGGGACAGGGGGGTACGAGCAGTACTTC CASSFGTGGYEQYF
TRBJ2-5 TRBV10-2 - - TGCGCCAGCAGTGAGCACCCGGGATTAGAAGAGACCCAGTACTTC CASSEHPGLEETQYF
TRBJ2-7 TRBV7-2 - - TGTGCCAGCAGCTTAGTCGGGGTCCCGGACTACGAGCAGTACTTC CASSLVGVPDYEQYF
TRBJ2-5 TRBV5-4 once TRBD1 TGTGCCAGCAGCCCACAGGGGACAGAGACCCAGTACTTC CASSPQGTETQYF
TRBJ1-1 TRBV28 - TRBD1 TGTGCCAGCAGTTTCCCCGACAGGGGACTCACTGAAGCTTTCTTT CASSFPDRGLTEAFF
TRBJ2-2 TRBV6-5 - - TGTGCCAGCAGTTATGGGGGAGTTCTAAGAACCGGGGAGCTGTTTTTT CASSYGGVLRTGELFF
TRBJ2-3 TRBV7-2 few - TGTGCCAGCAGCCCAAAGCAGCTTAGCACAGATACGCAGTATTTT CASSPKQLSTDTQYF
TRBJ2-7 TRBV13 - TRBD1 TGTGCCAGCAGCAAAGGGGGCCTCGAGCAGTACTTC CASSKGGLEQYF
TRBJ2-7 TRBV9 - - TGTGCCAGCAGCGTAGAGGGGGACCCCTACGAGCAGTACTTC CASSVEGDPYEQYF
TRBJ2-1 TRBV19 - - TGTGCCAGTACCAAGACAGTTACCTACAATGAGCAGTTCTTC CASTKTVTYNEQFF
TRBJ2-3 TRBV28 - - TGTGCCAGCAGTTTAGTACTTAGCACAGATACGCAGTATTTT CASSLVLSTDTQYF
TRBJ2-1 TRBV19 - TRBD2 TGTGCCAGTAGTATCCCTAGCGGGAGGACCTACAATGAGCAGTTCTTC CASSIPSGRTYNEQFF
TRBJ2-7 TRBV5-1 - TRBD1 TGCGCCAGCAGACGGGACAGGGGGGACGAGCAGTACTTC CASRRDRGDEQYF
TRBJ2-5 TRBV4-1 - - TGCGCCAGCAGCCAACGGTTTAGCGAGACCCAGTACTTC CASSQRFSETQYF